The subject of this entry is one T cell receptor beta chain. This sample stems from a study of control samples from healthy donors and cancer patients. Germline assignment: CDR1 LGHNA and CDR2 YNFKEQ. Trimming stripped 0 bases from V and 11 bases from J, with 10 bases between. The CDR3 is 12 residues long. Repertoires were generated with immunoSEQ multiplex PCR, while TCRdb's copy carries only in-frame clones and drops some. This sample has some 82,000 clones; about 79% occur once, and the top ten carry roughly 10%. Sequencing was done on a sample of PBMCs. This clonotype was sampled from a man aged 55 to 70 with head and neck cancer. This sequence joins TRBV4-2 and TRBJ1-1; no clear D gene. Here the CDR3 reads CASSQDIKRAFF. The CDR3 DNA follows: TGTGCCAGCAGCCAAGACATCAAAAGGGCTTTCTTT.